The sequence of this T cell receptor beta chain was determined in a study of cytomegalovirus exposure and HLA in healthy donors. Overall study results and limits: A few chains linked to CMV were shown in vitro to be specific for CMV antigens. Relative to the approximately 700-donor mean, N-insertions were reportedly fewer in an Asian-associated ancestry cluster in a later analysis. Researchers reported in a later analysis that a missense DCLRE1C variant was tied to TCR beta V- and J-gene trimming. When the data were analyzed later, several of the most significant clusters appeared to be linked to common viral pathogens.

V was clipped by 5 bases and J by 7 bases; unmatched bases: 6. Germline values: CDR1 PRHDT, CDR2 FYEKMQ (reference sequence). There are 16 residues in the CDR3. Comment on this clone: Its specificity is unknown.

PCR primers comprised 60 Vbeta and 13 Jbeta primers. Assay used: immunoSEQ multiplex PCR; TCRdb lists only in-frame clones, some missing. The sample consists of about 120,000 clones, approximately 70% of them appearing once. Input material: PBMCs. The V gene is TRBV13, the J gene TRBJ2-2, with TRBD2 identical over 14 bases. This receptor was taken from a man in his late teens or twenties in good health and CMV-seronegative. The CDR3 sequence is CASSHRLAGGVGELFF. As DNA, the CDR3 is TGTGCCAGCAGCCACCGACTAGCGGGAGGGGTCGGGGAGCTGTTTTTT.